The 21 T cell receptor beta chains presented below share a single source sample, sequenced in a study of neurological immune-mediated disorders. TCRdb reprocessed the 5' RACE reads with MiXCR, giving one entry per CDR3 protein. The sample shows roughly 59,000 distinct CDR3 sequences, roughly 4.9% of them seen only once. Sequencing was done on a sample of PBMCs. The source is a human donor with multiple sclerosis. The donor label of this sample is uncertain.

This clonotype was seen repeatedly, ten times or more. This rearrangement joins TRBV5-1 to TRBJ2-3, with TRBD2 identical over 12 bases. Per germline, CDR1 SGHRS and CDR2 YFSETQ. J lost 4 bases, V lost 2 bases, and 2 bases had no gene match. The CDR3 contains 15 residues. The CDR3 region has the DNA TGCGCCAGCAGCTTACTAGCGGGGGGCCCAGATACGCAGTATTTT. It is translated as CASSLLAGGPDTQYF.

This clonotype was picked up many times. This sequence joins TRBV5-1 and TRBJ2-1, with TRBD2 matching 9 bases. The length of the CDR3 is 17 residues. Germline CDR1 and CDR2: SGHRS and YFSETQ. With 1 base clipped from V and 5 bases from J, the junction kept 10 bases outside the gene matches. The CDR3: CASSLRYGTSLNNEQFF. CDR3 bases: TGCGCCAGCAGCTTGAGATACGGGACTAGCTTAAACAATGAGCAGTTCTTC.

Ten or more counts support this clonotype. The CDR3 sequence: CASSLGGARGNTEAFF. CDR3 in DNA: TGCGCCAGCAGCTTGGGGGGGGCGCGAGGGAACACTGAAGCTTTCTTT. J is TRBJ1-1 and V is TRBV5-1, with D possibly being TRBD1 (6 bases). The CDR3 is made up of 16 amino acids. CDR1 and CDR2 (germline): SGHRS, YFSETQ. Deletions cut 0 bases from V and 1 base from J, with 13 bases between.

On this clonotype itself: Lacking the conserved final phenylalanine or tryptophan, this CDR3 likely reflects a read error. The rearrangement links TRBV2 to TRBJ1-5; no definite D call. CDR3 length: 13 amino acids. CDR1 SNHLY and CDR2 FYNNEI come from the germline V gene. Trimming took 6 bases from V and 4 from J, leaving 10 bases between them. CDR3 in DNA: TGTGCCAGCAGCTTATTTCAAAATCAGCCCCAGCATCTT. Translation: CASSLFQNQPQHL.

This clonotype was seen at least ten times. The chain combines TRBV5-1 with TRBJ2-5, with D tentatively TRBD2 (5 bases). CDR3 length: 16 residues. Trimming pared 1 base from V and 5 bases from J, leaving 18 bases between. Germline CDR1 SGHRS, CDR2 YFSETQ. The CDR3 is CASSLTSRSGKETQYF. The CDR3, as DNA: TGCGCCAGCAGCTTGACTTCTCGGAGCGGAAAGGAGACCCAGTACTTC.

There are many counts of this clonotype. CDR3 region: CASRLAGTGGTGELFF. Here the CDR3 DNA reads TGCGCCAGCAGGCTAGCCGGGACAGGGGGCACCGGGGAGCTGTTTTTT. The chain links TRBV5-1 to TRBJ2-2, with 11 nucleotides matching TRBD1. CDR1 and CDR2 from the germline V gene are SGHRS and YFSETQ. The V and J ends lost 5 bases and 4 bases, in that order; junction bases with no gene match: 7. The CDR3 spans 16 residues.

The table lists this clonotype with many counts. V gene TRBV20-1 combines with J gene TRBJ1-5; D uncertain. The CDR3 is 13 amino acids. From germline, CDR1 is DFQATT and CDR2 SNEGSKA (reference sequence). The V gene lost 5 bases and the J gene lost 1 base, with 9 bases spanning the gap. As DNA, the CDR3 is TGCAGTGCTCTCCGACAAAGCAATCAGCCCCAGCATTTT. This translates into CSALRQSNQPQHF.

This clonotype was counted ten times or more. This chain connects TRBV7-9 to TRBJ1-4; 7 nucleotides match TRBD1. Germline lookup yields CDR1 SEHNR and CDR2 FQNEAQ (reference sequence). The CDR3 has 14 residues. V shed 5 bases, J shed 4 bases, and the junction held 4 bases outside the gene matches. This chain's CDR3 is CASSPGGNNEKLFF. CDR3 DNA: TGTGCCAGCAGCCCAGGGGGTAATAATGAAAAACTGTTTTTT.

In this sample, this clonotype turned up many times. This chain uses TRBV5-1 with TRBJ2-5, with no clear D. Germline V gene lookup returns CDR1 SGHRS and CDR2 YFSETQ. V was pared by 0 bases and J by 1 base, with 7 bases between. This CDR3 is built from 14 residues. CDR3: CASSLEGIQETQYF. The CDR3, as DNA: TGCGCCAGCAGCTTGGAAGGAATCCAAGAGACCCAGTACTTC. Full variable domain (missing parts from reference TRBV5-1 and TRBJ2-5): KAGVTQTPRYLIKTRGQQVTLSCSPISGHRSVSWYQQTPGQGLQFLFEYFSETQRNKGNFPGRFSGRQFSNSRSEMNVSTLELGDSALYLCASSLEGIQETQYFGPGTRLLVL.

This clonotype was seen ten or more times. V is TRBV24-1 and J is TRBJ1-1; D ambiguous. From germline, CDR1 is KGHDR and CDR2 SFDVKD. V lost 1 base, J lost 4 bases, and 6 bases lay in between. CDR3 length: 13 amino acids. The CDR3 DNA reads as TGTGCCACCAGTGATTTCCGGAGCACTGAAGCTTTCTTT. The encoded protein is CATSDFRSTEAFF.

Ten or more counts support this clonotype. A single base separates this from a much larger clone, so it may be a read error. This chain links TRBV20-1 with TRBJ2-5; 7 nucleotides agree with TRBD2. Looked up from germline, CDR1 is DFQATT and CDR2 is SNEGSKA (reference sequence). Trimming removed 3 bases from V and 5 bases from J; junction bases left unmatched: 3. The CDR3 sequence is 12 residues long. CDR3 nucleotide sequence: TGCAGTGCTAGCGGGGGGACGGAGACCCAGTACTTC. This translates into CSASGGTETQYF.

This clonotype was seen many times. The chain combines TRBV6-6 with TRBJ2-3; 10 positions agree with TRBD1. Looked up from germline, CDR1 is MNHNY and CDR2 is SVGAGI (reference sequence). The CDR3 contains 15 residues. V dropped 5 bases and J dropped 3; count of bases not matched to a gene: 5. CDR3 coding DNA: TGTGCCAGCAGTCTCCGGGACAGGGGAACAGATACGCAGTATTTT. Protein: CASSLRDRGTDTQYF.

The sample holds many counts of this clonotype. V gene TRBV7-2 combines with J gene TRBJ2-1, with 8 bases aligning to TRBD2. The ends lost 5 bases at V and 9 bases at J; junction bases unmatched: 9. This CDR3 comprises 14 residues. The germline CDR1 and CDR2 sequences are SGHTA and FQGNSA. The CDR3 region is CASSPRGGLGEQFF. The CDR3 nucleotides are TGTGCCAGCAGCCCTCGGGGGGGCCTAGGTGAGCAGTTCTTC.

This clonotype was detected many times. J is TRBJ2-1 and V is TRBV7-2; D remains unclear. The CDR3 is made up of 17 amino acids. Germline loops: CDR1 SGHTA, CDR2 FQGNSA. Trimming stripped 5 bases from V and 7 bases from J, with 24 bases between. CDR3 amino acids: CASSPKSRLLVGNEQFF. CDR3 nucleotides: TGTGCCAGCAGCCCTAAGAGCAGGCTCTTGGTTGGGAATGAGCAGTTCTTC.

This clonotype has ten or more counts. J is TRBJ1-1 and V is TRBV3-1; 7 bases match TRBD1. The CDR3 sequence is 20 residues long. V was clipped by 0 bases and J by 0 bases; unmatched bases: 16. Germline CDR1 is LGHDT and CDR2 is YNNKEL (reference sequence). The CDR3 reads CASSQDIPPLQGHMNTEAFF. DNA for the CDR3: TGTGCCAGCAGCCAAGATATACCCCCGCTACAGGGGCACATGAACACTGAAGCTTTCTTT.

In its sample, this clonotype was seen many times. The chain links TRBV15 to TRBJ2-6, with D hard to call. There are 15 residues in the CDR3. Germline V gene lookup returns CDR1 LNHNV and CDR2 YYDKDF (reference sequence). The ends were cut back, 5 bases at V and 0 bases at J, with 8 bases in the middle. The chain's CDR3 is CATSSGSSGANVLTF. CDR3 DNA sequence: TGTGCCACCAGCTCAGGTAGCTCTGGGGCCAACGTCCTGACTTTC.

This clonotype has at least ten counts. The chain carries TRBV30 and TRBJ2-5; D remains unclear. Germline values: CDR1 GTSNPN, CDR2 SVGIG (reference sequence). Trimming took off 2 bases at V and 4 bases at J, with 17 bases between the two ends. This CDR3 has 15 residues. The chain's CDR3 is CAWSSEFPVGETQYF. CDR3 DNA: TGTGCCTGGAGTTCCGAGTTTCCAGTCGGAGAGACCCAGTACTTC.

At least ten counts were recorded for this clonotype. The CDR3 spells CSVAAPREKTQYF. The CDR3 nucleotides are TGCAGTGTAGCCGCCCCCAGGGAAAAGACCCAGTACTTC. The V call is TRBV20-1, the J call TRBJ2-5, with D possibly TRBD1 on 5 matching bases. V was clipped by 7 bases and J by 6 bases, with 18 bases between them. The CDR3 spans 13 residues. Germline-derived CDR1 and CDR2 are DFQATT and SNEGSKA (reference sequence).

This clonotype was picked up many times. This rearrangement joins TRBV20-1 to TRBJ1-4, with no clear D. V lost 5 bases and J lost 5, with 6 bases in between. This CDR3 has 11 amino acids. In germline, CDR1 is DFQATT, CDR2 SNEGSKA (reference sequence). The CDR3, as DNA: TGCAGTGCTGGACGGAATGAAAAACTGTTTTTT. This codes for CSAGRNEKLFF.

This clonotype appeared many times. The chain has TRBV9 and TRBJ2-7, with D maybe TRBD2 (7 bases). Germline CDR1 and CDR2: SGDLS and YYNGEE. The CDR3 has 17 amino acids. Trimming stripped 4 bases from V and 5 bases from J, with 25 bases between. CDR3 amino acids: CASSTQAGGLGYHEQYF. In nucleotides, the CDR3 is TGTGCCAGCAGCACCCAAGCCGGGGGGCTCGGGTACCACGAGCAGTACTTC.

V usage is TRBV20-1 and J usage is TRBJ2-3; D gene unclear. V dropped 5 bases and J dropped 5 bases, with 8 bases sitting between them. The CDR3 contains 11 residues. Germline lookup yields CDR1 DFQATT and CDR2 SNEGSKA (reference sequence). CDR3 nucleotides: TGCAGTGCTCCCCGTCAAGATACGCAGTATTTT. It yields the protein CSAPRQDTQYF.